The 8 T cell receptor beta chains in this list originate from one sample, sequenced in a study of blood T cell repertoires in COVID-19. The protocol was immunoSEQ multiplex PCR, while the TCRdb copy is restricted to in-frame clones and leaves out a portion. The table lists about 200,000 clones, less than 85% of them singletons. The specimen was peripheral blood. The receptors here all came from a woman aged 70 to 79 with acute or convalescent COVID-19.

The V and J genes are TRBV30 and TRBJ1-4, with 9 bases matching TRBD1. The germline V gene has CDR1 GTSNPN and CDR2 SVGIG (reference sequence). The CDR3 contains 12 residues. The V segment lost 7 bases and the J segment 7 bases; nucleotides outside the gene matches: 4. DNA of the CDR3: TGTGCCTTGGACAGGGGTGGTGAAAAACTGTTTTTT. It encodes CALDRGGEKLFF.

The chain recombines TRBV3-1 (or the pseudogene TRBV3-2) with TRBJ2-7; a weak D match, TRBD1 (7 bases). This CDR3 contains 15 residues. Germline V gene lookup returns CDR1 LGHDT and CDR2 YNNKEL (reference sequence). V dropped 0 bases and J dropped 6 bases, with 15 bases sitting between them. For the CDR3, the DNA is TGTGCCAGCAGCCAAGAGCCTAACAGGGGAGGCGAGCAGTACTTC. Protein product: CASSQEPNRGGEQYF.

The chain has TRBV3-1 (or the pseudogene TRBV3-2) and TRBJ1-1, with no clear D. This CDR3 spans 13 amino acids. V lost 4 bases and J lost 1, with 7 bases in between. Per germline, CDR1 LGHDT and CDR2 YNNKEL (reference sequence). Written as DNA, the CDR3 is TGTGCCAGCAGCCCCACAGAGAACACTGAAGCTTTCTTT. The encoded protein is CASSPTENTEAFF.

The chain joins TRBV11-2 to TRBJ1-4, with 8 bases identical to TRBD1. The CDR3 covers 16 residues. Germline values: CDR1 SGHAT, CDR2 FQNNGV. J was trimmed by 5 bases and V by 6 bases; bases with no gene match: 11. The CDR3 sequence is CASRLGQAGLNEKLFF. CDR3 sequence (DNA): TGTGCCAGCAGGTTGGGACAGGCGGGTTTAAATGAAAAACTGTTTTTT.

The J gene is TRBJ2-2, the V gene TRBV7-9; the D gene is possibly TRBD1 (5 bases). CDR1 SEHNR and CDR2 FQNEAQ come from the germline V gene (reference sequence). The CDR3 is 14 residues long. The V gene lost 5 bases and the J gene lost 3 bases, with 10 bases spanning the gap. CDR3 sequence: CASSLDSYTGELFF. As DNA, the CDR3 is TGTGCCAGCAGCCTAGACAGTTACACCGGGGAGCTGTTTTTT.

The V gene is TRBV25-1, the J gene TRBJ1-4, with 7 bases matching TRBD1. J was trimmed by 0 bases and V by 2 bases; bases with no gene match: 3. The CDR3 contains 16 residues. Germline-derived CDR1 and CDR2 are MGHDK and SYGVNS. CDR3 region: CASSETGTATNEKLFF. The CDR3 coding sequence is TGTGCCAGCAGTGAAACGGGGACAGCAACTAATGAAAAACTGTTTTTT. Drawing the rest from reference TRBV25-1 and TRBJ1-4, the complete variable domain is EADIYQTPRYLVIGTGKKITLECSQTMGHDKMYWYQQDPGMELHLIHYSYGVNSTEKGDLSSESTVSRIRTEHFPLTLESARPSHTSQYLCASSETGTATNEKLFFGSGTQLSVL.

The V gene is TRBV9, the J gene TRBJ2-1; the D is unclear. V lost 0 bases and J 0 bases, leaving 4 bases between the germline ends. Germline lookup yields CDR1 SGDLS and CDR2 YYNGEE. The CDR3 contains 14 residues. The CDR3 sequence is CASSVVSSYNEQFF. CDR3 DNA sequence: TGTGCCAGCAGCGTAGTTAGCTCCTACAATGAGCAGTTCTTC.

This clone showed up just once. The same CDR3 can be traced to other DNA sequences in this sample. This chain uses TRBV10-1 with TRBJ2-3; TRBD2 matches at 10 bases. J gave up 3 bases and V 3 bases, and 3 bases lay outside the gene matches. Germline V CDR1 and CDR2: WNHNN, SYGVQD (reference sequence). The CDR3 has 15 amino acids. This CDR3 is CASSDPAGGTDTQYF. The CDR3 DNA follows: TGCGCCAGCAGTGATCCAGCGGGGGGGACAGATACGCAGTATTTT.